Sequencing of this T cell receptor (beta chain) was carried out in a study of T cell changes during pregnancy in multiple sclerosis. With V trimmed by 3 bases and J by 4 bases, 2 bases remained unmatched. Germline V lookup: CDR1 LNHDA, CDR2 SQIVND (reference sequence). The CDR3 is made up of 13 amino acids. Assay: immunoSEQ multiplex PCR; the TCRdb copy retains only in-frame clones and omits some. The sample yields some 80,000 clones, 89% seen once. The origin of this receptor is a female donor in good health, enrolled as a control in a pregnancy study. The chain is built from TRBV19 and TRBJ2-5, with TRBD2 matching over 7 bases. Source: peripheral blood, taken in the first trimester of pregnancy. CDR3 DNA sequence: TGTGCCAGTAGTATGTGGGGGGGAGAGACCCAGTACTTC. It is translated as CASSMWGGETQYF.